The text below deals with one TCR beta chain. As processed by the authors: Reference gene primer amplification yielded estimated nucleated cell counts. Sequenced by immunoSEQ multiplex PCR; TCRdb stores in-frame clones only, minus some. Clone size and V and J calls were adopted from that table, with D and trimming inferred from the DNA. The sample contains tens of thousands of clones, about four fifths of which appear only once. The sample originates from a study of blood T cell repertoires in COVID-19. As for the study in general: Acute-phase and convalescent COVID-19 samples originated in the United States, Italy and Spain. PBMCs, B-cell-depleted T cells, or T cells provided the cDNA or gDNA that made up the material.

This CDR3 comprises 14 residues. The V segment lost 5 bases and the J segment 4 bases; nucleotides outside the gene matches: 8. The germline gives CDR1 MNHEY, CDR2 SMNVEV (reference sequence). The TCR originated in a human donor in a cohort sampled during active COVID-19. J is TRBJ2-7 and V is TRBV27, with 7 bases lining up with TRBD1. The sequencing input was peripheral blood. The CDR3 is CASSVRDSIYEQYF. CDR3 bases: TGTGCCAGCAGTGTACGGGACAGTATTTACGAGCAGTACTTC.